The 32 T cell receptor beta chains in this list originate from one sample, sequenced in a study of radiation and T cells in renal cell carcinoma. Repertoires were generated with immunoSEQ multiplex PCR, while TCRdb's copy carries only in-frame clones and drops some. The table shows roughly 86,000 clones, with about 85% occurring only once. Time point specified: blood 4 weeks post-SBRT, at nephrectomy. Treatment here: 15 Gy SBRT to primary tumor, nephrectomy 4 weeks later. The sample consisted of blood, taken from a patient whose treatment included radiotherapy and nephrectomy. Receptors were obtained from a man over 45 with renal cell carcinoma.

The chain employs TRBV29-1 and TRBJ2-7; possible D gene TRBD2, 5 bases. The V end was cut by 5 bases, the J end by 8 bases, with 13 bases between. Per the germline V gene, CDR1 is SQVTM and CDR2 is ANQGSEA. This CDR3 spans 11 amino acids. CDR3 loop: CSVRSGNQQYF. As DNA, the CDR3 is TGCAGCGTTCGTTCGGGGAATCAGCAGTACTTC.

The J gene is TRBJ1-5, the V gene TRBV29-1, with D uncertain. Trimming removed 4 bases at V and 0 bases at J, with 13 bases between. The length of the CDR3 is 15 residues. CDR1 SQVTM and CDR2 ANQGSEA come from the germline V gene. The CDR3 sequence: CSVADTDDSNQPQHF. CDR3 bases: TGCAGCGTTGCAGATACAGATGATAGCAATCAGCCCCAGCATTTT.

This rearrangement joins TRBV29-1 to TRBJ2-3; no clear D. The V gene's germline CDR1 is SQVTM and CDR2 ANQGSEA. V was shortened by 8 bases and J by 4 bases, with 19 bases between the two germline ends. The CDR3 covers 14 residues. CDR3 in amino acids: CSTVGWQSPDTQYF. In DNA form, the CDR3 reads TGCAGCACGGTAGGCTGGCAATCCCCAGATACGCAGTATTTT.

The rearrangement uses TRBV7-8 and TRBJ1-6, with a possible D match to TRBD1 (5 bases). Germline CDR1 reads SGHVS; CDR2 reads FQNEAQ. V shed 2 bases and J shed 7 bases, with 18 bases lying between them. The CDR3 sequence is 17 residues long. The CDR3 region is CASSLPSDSGTNSPLHF. The CDR3 bases are TGTGCCAGCAGCTTACCGTCTGATTCGGGGACCAATTCACCCCTCCACTTT.

The chain couples TRBV11-2 to TRBJ2-7; TRBD1 matches 8 bases. Germline V gene sequence: CDR1 SGHAT, CDR2 FQNNGV. J lost 3 bases, V lost 1 base, and 5 bases had no gene match. This CDR3 contains 15 residues. The CDR3 nucleotides read TGTGCCAGCAGCTTAGGGGGACAGGTATTCTACGAGCAGTACTTC. Amino acids: CASSLGGQVFYEQYF.

The V gene is TRBV28, the J gene TRBJ1-2, with D perhaps matching TRBD1 (5 bases). The length of the CDR3 is 15 residues. Germline V CDR1 and CDR2: MDHEN, SYDVKM. Trimming shortened V by 5 bases and J by 2 bases, and 15 bases separated the two germline ends. The CDR3 region is CASSPSAGINYGYTF. As DNA, the CDR3 is TGTGCCAGCAGTCCGTCAGCAGGGATCAACTATGGCTACACCTTC.

The sample holds one count of this clone. This chain uses TRBV7-9 with TRBJ1-5; TRBD1 is a possible D gene (5 bases). Germline CDR1 and CDR2: SEHNR and FQNEAQ (reference sequence). Trimming stripped 1 base from V and 2 bases from J, with 6 bases between. The CDR3 runs 14 residues. Written as DNA, the CDR3 is TGTGCCAGCAGCTTAGGGGGGGGCAATCAGCCCCAGCATTTT. Translating gives CASSLGGGNQPQHF.

The chain has TRBV18 and TRBJ2-5; D is perhaps TRBD2 (6 bases). This CDR3 region has 13 residues. Trimming shortened V by 4 bases and J by 4 bases, and 10 bases separated the two germline ends. CDR1 KGHSH and CDR2 LQKENI come from the germline V gene. The DNA of the CDR3 is TGTGCCAGCTCACAGTCAGCGGGAGAGACCCAGTACTTC. Residues: CASSQSAGETQYF. Using reference TRBV18 and TRBJ2-5 for the parts outside the CDR3, the full variable domain is NAGVMQNPRHLVRRRGQEARLRCSPMKGHSHVYWYRQLPEEGLKFMVYLQKENIIDESGMPKERFSAEFPKEGPSILRIQQVVRGDSAAYFCASSQSAGETQYFGPGTRLLVL.

The genes are TRBV25-1 and TRBJ2-5, with D tentatively TRBD1 (5 bases). Trimming pared 5 bases from V and 0 bases from J, leaving 10 bases between. The length of the CDR3 is 14 residues. Germline values: CDR1 MGHDK, CDR2 SYGVNS. The CDR3 DNA is TGTGCCAGCAGTCTCCCGACAGACCAAGAGACCCAGTACTTC. It specifies CASSLPTDQETQYF.

The rearrangement links TRBV9 to TRBJ2-1; no definite D call. CDR3 size: 13 residues. V was clipped by 1 base and J by 3 bases, with 5 bases between them. Germline CDR1 SGDLS, CDR2 YYNGEE. CDR3 DNA sequence: TGTGCCAGCAGCGTACTGAGCTACAATGAGCAGTTCTTC. Its protein product is CASSVLSYNEQFF.

A few counts support this clone. The chain combines TRBV5-4 with TRBJ2-7; weak D call: TRBD1 (5 bases). Trimming stripped 3 bases from V and 7 bases from J, with 17 bases between. The CDR3 runs to 14 residues. CDR1 is SGHNT and CDR2 is YYREEE in the germline V gene (reference sequence). The CDR3 sequence: CASSSLLGAEEQYF. DNA for the CDR3: TGTGCCAGCAGCTCTCTTCTAGGGGCCGAGGAGCAGTACTTC.

The chain uses TRBV10-1 and TRBJ1-2; 10 nucleotides line up with TRBD1. V trimming: 6 bases; J trimming: 8 bases; junction bases outside the gene matches: 6. Germline-derived CDR1 and CDR2 are WNHNN and SYGVQD (reference sequence). This CDR3 contains 13 residues. The CDR3 sequence: CASRGRDRGGYTF. CDR3 nucleotides: TGCGCCAGCAGAGGTCGGGACAGGGGCGGCTACACCTTC.

The V call is TRBV19, the J call TRBJ1-6, with 9 bases lining up with TRBD1. The CDR3 is 13 residues long. Germline trimming cut 10 bases from V and 7 bases from J; bases unmatched to any gene: 5. CDR1 is LNHDA, CDR2 SQIVND, per germline (reference sequence). In DNA, the CDR3 is TGTGCCACCGGGACAGGGTGGAATTCACCCCTCCACTTT. It yields the protein CATGTGWNSPLHF.

V usage is TRBV9 and J usage is TRBJ2-3, with TRBD2 matching 8 bases. The CDR3 length is 17 residues. J was trimmed by 0 bases and V by 4 bases; bases with no gene match: 10. Germline V lookup: CDR1 SGDLS, CDR2 YYNGEE. CDR3 loop: CASSYGTSGYSTDTQYF. For the CDR3, the DNA is TGTGCCAGCAGCTACGGTACTAGCGGCTATAGCACAGATACGCAGTATTTT. Filled out from reference TRBV9 and TRBJ2-3, the complete variable domain reads DSGVTQTPKHLITATGQRVTLRCSPRSGDLSVYWYQQSLDQGLQFLIQYYNGEERAKGNILERFSAQQFPDLHSELNLSSLELGDSALYFCASSYGTSGYSTDTQYFGPGTRLTVL.

The CDR3 nucleotides are TGTGCCATCAGTGAGTGGGGAGGGGCTGAGGGGGGCACTGAAGCTTTCTTT. Its protein is CAISEWGGAEGGTEAFF. The chain couples TRBV10-3 to TRBJ1-1; TRBD1 is a possible D gene (6 bases). This CDR3 has 17 amino acids. CDR1 and CDR2 (germline): ENHRY, SYGVKD. Between the trimmed V and J ends, which lost 1 base and 4 bases, there was a span of 19 bases.

This clone was observed a handful of times. This sequence joins TRBV2 and TRBJ2-4, with D possibly being TRBD2 (6 bases). The CDR3 length is 13 residues. V shed 7 bases and J shed 6 bases, with 13 bases lying between them. In germline, CDR1 is SNHLY, CDR2 FYNNEI. DNA for the CDR3: TGTGCCAGCACGGTGGGAGGATTAAACATTCAGTACTTC. It codes for CASTVGGLNIQYF.

This clone was observed a few times. This chain connects TRBV29-1 to TRBJ1-2; D not resolved. The CDR3 runs to 11 residues. Germline CDR1 is SQVTM and CDR2 is ANQGSEA. With 3 bases removed from V and 4 bases from J, the gap between germline ends came to 6 bases. The CDR3 here is CSVDSAYGYTF. The CDR3 nucleotides are TGCAGCGTTGACTCGGCCTATGGCTACACCTTC.

The table lists this clone with a few counts. The chain combines TRBV7-9 with TRBJ1-6; tentatively, D is TRBD1 (6 bases). This CDR3 is built from 13 residues. Germline V gene sequence: CDR1 SEHNR, CDR2 FQNEAQ (reference sequence). V dropped 8 bases and J dropped 7 bases, with 12 bases sitting between them. CDR3 amino acids: CASGDRLNSPLHF. The CDR3, as DNA: TGTGCCAGCGGAGACAGGCTAAATTCACCCCTCCACTTT.

The sample holds a few counts of this clone. This chain links TRBV4-1 with TRBJ2-7; 7 bases agree with TRBD1. CDR3 length: 15 amino acids. Germline V gene lookup returns CDR1 MGHRA and CDR2 YSYEKL. V shed 0 bases, J shed 4 bases, and the junction held 6 bases outside the gene matches. The CDR3 region is CASSQELDRLYEQYF. In nucleotides, the CDR3 is TGCGCCAGCAGCCAAGAACTGGACAGGTTATACGAGCAGTACTTC.

The V call is TRBV5-1, the J call TRBJ1-6; unclear D gene. The germline V and J ends were trimmed by 6 bases and 10 bases, with 17 bases remaining between them. The germline V gene encodes CDR1 SGHRS and CDR2 YFSETQ. This CDR3 has 14 residues. The CDR3, as DNA: TGCGCCAGCACTGGTGGGGAGCTGGGATCACCCCTCCACTTT. It is translated as CASTGGELGSPLHF.

J is TRBJ2-1 and V is TRBV19; the D is unclear. The CDR3 covers 12 residues. The V end was cut by 5 bases, the J end by 6 bases, with 8 bases between. The germline V gene encodes CDR1 LNHDA and CDR2 SQIVND (reference sequence). CDR3 in DNA: TGTGCCAGTAGTTCTAGACCCAATGAGCAGTTCTTC. Translation gives CASSSRPNEQFF. Complete variable domain (other parts from reference TRBV19 and TRBJ2-1): DGGITQSPKYLFRKEGQNVTLSCEQNLNHDAMYWYRQDPGQGLRLIYYSQIVNDFQKGDIAEGYSVSREKKESFPLTVTSAQKNPTAFYLCASSSRPNEQFFGPGTRLTVL.

The V gene is TRBV28, the J gene TRBJ2-2; 8 bases match TRBD1. Germline CDR1 and CDR2: MDHEN and SYDVKM. The CDR3 is made up of 15 amino acids. J was trimmed by 3 bases and V by 7 bases; bases with no gene match: 7. This CDR3 is CASNVQGADTGELFF. In nucleotides, the CDR3 is TGTGCCAGCAACGTTCAGGGGGCGGACACCGGGGAGCTGTTTTTT.

This clone was seen just once. The chain links TRBV7-2 to TRBJ2-7; TRBD1 matches 9 bases. V lost 5 bases to trimming and J lost 4 bases; unmatched junction nucleotides: 9. CDR1 is SGHTA and CDR2 is FQGNSA in the germline V gene. CDR3 size: 15 residues. CDR3 residues: CASSMGQGIGYEQYF. The CDR3 DNA sequence: TGTGCCAGCAGCATGGGACAGGGAATCGGATACGAGCAGTACTTC.

V usage is TRBV28 and J usage is TRBJ1-2; TRBD1 matches 7 bases. CDR3 length: 12 residues. Per germline, CDR1 MDHEN and CDR2 SYDVKM. V was clipped by 7 bases and J by 4 bases; unmatched bases: 3. CDR3 loop: CASIGTAYGYTF. DNA of the CDR3: TGTGCCAGCATTGGGACAGCCTATGGCTACACCTTC.

This clone showed up just a few times. The V and J genes are TRBV6-6 and TRBJ1-2, with TRBD1 matching over 8 bases. Germline CDR1 and CDR2: MNHNY and SVGAGI (reference sequence). The V segment lost 5 bases and the J segment 7 bases; nucleotides outside the gene matches: 12. This CDR3 spans 15 amino acids. The CDR3 sequence is CASSTGQGNFAGYTF. The CDR3 region has the DNA TGTGCCAGCAGTACCGGACAGGGAAATTTCGCTGGCTACACCTTC.

This chain uses TRBV6-1 with TRBJ2-1, with a tentative D call TRBD1 (6 bases). Germline V gene sequence: CDR1 MNHNS, CDR2 SASEGT. The CDR3 loop spans 15 amino acids. Trimming pared 2 bases from V and 9 bases from J, leaving 17 bases between. The CDR3 nucleotides read TGTGCCAGCAGTGAACTGGGCCTACAGGGTCCTGAGCAGTTCTTC. As protein: CASSELGLQGPEQFF.

This clone was seen a few times. The genes are TRBV7-2 and TRBJ1-5; TRBD1 matches at 8 bases. In germline, CDR1 is SGHTA, CDR2 FQGNSA. The CDR3 totals 14 residues. V lost 3 bases and J lost 3; bases outside the gene matches: 1. CDR3 DNA sequence: TGTGCCAGCAGCTTGGACAGGGCCAATCAGCCCCAGCATTTT. Encoded protein: CASSLDRANQPQHF.

This clone has more than one count but fewer than ten. The chain combines TRBV6-1 with TRBJ1-1, with unresolved D. Trimming took 3 bases from V and 4 from J, leaving 9 bases between them. Germline V gene lookup returns CDR1 MNHNS and CDR2 SASEGT. This CDR3 has 13 residues. CDR3 nucleotides: TGTGCCAGCAGTGATAGTATCCTCACTGAAGCTTTCTTT. Translating it yields CASSDSILTEAFF.

The rearrangement links TRBV5-4 to TRBJ1-1, with D hard to call. The V gene's germline CDR1 is SGHNT and CDR2 YYREEE (reference sequence). Between the trimmed V and J ends, which lost 0 bases and 4 bases, there was a span of 10 bases. This CDR3 comprises 14 residues. The CDR3 loop reads CASSLDFFATEAFF. In DNA form, the CDR3 reads TGTGCCAGCAGCTTGGATTTTTTTGCCACTGAAGCTTTCTTT.

The chain has TRBV28 and TRBJ2-7, with unresolved D. Trimming removed 1 base from V and 4 bases from J, with 11 bases in between. Germline V gene lookup returns CDR1 MDHEN and CDR2 SYDVKM. This CDR3 comprises 14 residues. The CDR3 reads CASSLLIGPYEQYF. The CDR3 DNA reads as TGTGCCAGCAGTTTATTGATAGGGCCGTACGAGCAGTACTTC.

The CDR3 nucleotides are TGTGCCAGCAGCTTGGTAGGCCCTGGGACTGAAGCTTTCTTT. It yields the protein CASSLVGPGTEAFF. This sequence joins TRBV5-6 and TRBJ1-1; D is uncertain. CDR3 size: 14 residues. CDR1 and CDR2 (germline): SGHDT, YYEEEE. The ends were cut back, 0 bases at V and 5 bases at J, with 11 bases in the middle.

The chain combines TRBV7-2 with TRBJ1-2; D gene uncertain. Germline-derived CDR1 and CDR2 are SGHTA and FQGNSA. The V gene lost 2 bases and the J gene lost 5 bases, with 12 bases spanning the gap. This CDR3 has 14 amino acids. CDR3 protein: CASSLLGPSYGYTF. In nucleotides, the CDR3 is TGTGCCAGCAGCTTACTGGGTCCGAGTTATGGCTACACCTTC. Full variable domain (missing parts from reference TRBV7-2 and TRBJ1-2): GAGVSQSPSNKVTEKGKDVELRCDPISGHTALYWYRQSLGQGLEFLIYFQGNSAPDKSGLPSDRFSAERTGGSVSTLTIQRTQQEDSAVYLCASSLLGPSYGYTFGSGTRLTVV.